The TCR beta chain under discussion was sequenced for a study of tumor-infiltrating lymphocytes in primary liver carcinoma. In the study overall: Stage T1-T3 N0M0 and a size of about 4.2 to 10 cm characterized the tumors. Notes on the study in general: The study found only about 7.5-25% of top clones in all five tumor regions. Tumor-adjacent and tumor-blood pairs displayed less overlap than did pairs of tumor regions.

Co-extraction of RNA and DNA was performed on roughly 20-31 mg of unsorted bulk tissue. Researchers generated TCR beta cDNA from 500 ng of total RNA, relying on a constant-region primer. Sequencing libraries for TCR beta derived from three nested multiplex PCR rounds that used slightly modified ARM-PCR. Running ten to eleven cycles apiece, the first two PCR rounds relied on TRBV1-TRBV30 forward primers together with a C-beta reverse primer. MiXCR was run by TCRdb on the multiplex PCR reads, yielding one entry per CDR3 protein. The data hold 25,000 to 35,000 distinct CDR3 sequences, with 60% to 85% observed a single time. This CDR3 has 21 amino acids. V gave up 3 bases and J gave up 10 bases; unmatched junction bases: 30. CDR1 is SGHAT and CDR2 is FQNNGV in the germline V gene. A word on this clonotype: Its antigen remains unidentified.

The sequenced material came from liver tumor tissue from sampling region 5. Subset of the sample: tumor region T5, tumor centre. The gene calls are TRBV11-2 and TRBJ2-1; 7 bases map to TRBD2. The source is a man aged 35 to 55 with primary liver carcinoma and hepatitis B virus infection. In DNA, the CDR3 is TGTGCCAGCAGCTTCAGGCATGGGTTGGGGCGGGAGTGGTGGAACTACGAAGAGCAGTTCTTC. It codes for CASSFRHGLGREWWNYEEQFF.